Presented here are 10 T cell receptor beta chains from one specimen sequenced in a study of blood T cell repertoires in COVID-19. The protocol was immunoSEQ multiplex PCR, while the TCRdb copy is restricted to in-frame clones and leaves out a portion. The data hold about 140,000 clones, with 75% to 80% observed a single time. The material sequenced was PBMCs or T cells enriched from blood (not recorded which). The receptor source for this set is a woman aged 45-65 years who had recovered from COVID-19.

The chain has TRBV7-2 and TRBJ1-2; tentatively, D is TRBD1 (6 bases). Germline lookup yields CDR1 SGHTA and CDR2 FQGNSA. V lost 4 bases, J lost 2 bases, and 11 bases lay in between. This CDR3 comprises 14 residues. CDR3: CASSSRTGNYGYTF. DNA for the CDR3: TGTGCCAGCAGCTCCAGAACAGGGAACTATGGCTACACCTTC.

The genes are TRBV7-8 and TRBJ2-4; possible D gene TRBD2, 7 bases. Between the trimmed V and J ends, which lost 5 bases and 8 bases, there was a span of 22 bases. The CDR3 is made up of 16 amino acids. Per the germline V gene, CDR1 is SGHVS and CDR2 is FQNEAQ. The CDR3 DNA is TGTGCCAGCAGCCCAAGGAGGACAGTGGGAGGGGACATTCAGTACTTC. As protein: CASSPRRTVGGDIQYF.

This clone was picked up one time. This sequence joins TRBV5-1 and TRBJ2-3, with TRBD1 matching 7 bases. The CDR3 contains 14 residues. J lost 0 bases, V lost 7 bases, and 5 bases had no gene match. Per the germline V gene, CDR1 is SGHRS and CDR2 is YFSETQ. CDR3 loop: CASFRDSSTDTQYF. DNA of the CDR3: TGCGCCAGCTTCCGGGACAGCAGCACAGATACGCAGTATTTT.

This sequence joins TRBV10-3 and TRBJ2-7, with TRBD1 identical over 8 bases. The CDR3 contains 17 residues. The germline V gene has CDR1 ENHRY and CDR2 SYGVKD. Trimming removed 0 bases from V and 0 bases from J; junction bases left unmatched: 7. The DNA of the CDR3 is TGTGCCATCAGTGAGTCGGGGGACAGGCTAAGCTCCTACGAGCAGTACTTC. Protein: CAISESGDRLSSYEQYF.

V gene TRBV5-1 combines with J gene TRBJ1-5; D not resolved. Trimming cost V 2 bases and J 7 bases, with 10 bases left between them. CDR1 and CDR2 (germline): SGHRS, YFSETQ. This CDR3 spans 13 amino acids. The CDR3 DNA follows: TGCGCCAGCAGCTTTAACGGCGGGCAGCCCCAGCATTTT. Its translation is CASSFNGGQPQHF. Using reference TRBV5-1 and TRBJ1-5 for the parts outside the CDR3, the full variable domain is KAGVTQTPRYLIKTRGQQVTLSCSPISGHRSVSWYQQTPGQGLQFLFEYFSETQRNKGNFPGRFSGRQFSNSRSEMNVSTLELGDSALYLCASSFNGGQPQHFGDGTRLSIL.

The genes are TRBV3-1 (or the pseudogene TRBV3-2) and TRBJ2-2; 10 nucleotides match TRBD2. V lost 5 bases to trimming and J lost 5 bases; unmatched junction nucleotides: 11. Germline CDR1 LGHDT, CDR2 YNNKEL (reference sequence). The length of the CDR3 is 17 residues. CDR3 DNA sequence: TGTGCCAGCAGCTCACCGGCTAGCGGGGGACCTACCGGGGAGCTGTTTTTT. This encodes CASSSPASGGPTGELFF.

This sequence joins TRBV25-1 and TRBJ2-3; D ambiguous. This CDR3 contains 11 residues. CDR1 is MGHDK, CDR2 SYGVNS, per germline. Trimming pared 8 bases from V and 6 bases from J, leaving 9 bases between. The chain's CDR3 is CASRSSDTQYF. The CDR3 DNA follows: TGTGCCAGCCGTTCGTCTGATACGCAGTATTTT. The full variable domain, its missing parts supplied by reference TRBV25-1 and TRBJ2-3, is EADIYQTPRYLVIGTGKKITLECSQTMGHDKMYWYQQDPGMELHLIHYSYGVNSTEKGDLSSESTVSRIRTEHFPLTLESARPSHTSQYLCASRSSDTQYFGPGTRLTVL.

The J gene is TRBJ1-4, the V gene TRBV7-2, with 8 bases aligning to TRBD1. Looked up from germline, CDR1 is SGHTA and CDR2 is FQGNSA. CDR3 length equals 16 residues. With V trimmed by 2 bases and J by 4 bases, 6 bases remained unmatched. CDR3 amino acids: CASSLFGQGDNEKLFF. CDR3 in DNA: TGTGCCAGCAGCTTATTTGGACAGGGAGATAATGAAAAACTGTTTTTT.

The J gene is TRBJ2-3, the V gene TRBV7-9; D possibly corresponds to TRBD2 (6 bases). The germline gives CDR1 SEHNR, CDR2 FQNEAQ (reference sequence). Trimming removed 1 base at V and 0 bases at J, with 11 bases between. The CDR3 loop spans 16 amino acids. Here the CDR3 reads CASSLDLAPSTDTQYF. CDR3 sequence (DNA): TGTGCCAGCAGCTTAGACCTAGCGCCTAGCACAGATACGCAGTATTTT.

This chain connects TRBV4-2 to TRBJ1-5; D is unclear. The V end lost 4 bases, the J end lost 1 base, and 11 bases lay between the germline ends. Germline lookup yields CDR1 LGHNA and CDR2 YNFKEQ. The CDR3 is 15 amino acids. In DNA form, the CDR3 reads TGTGCCAGCAGCCTCCAGGAATCGAGCAATCAGCCCCAGCATTTT. Protein: CASSLQESSNQPQHF.